Listed here are 29 T cell receptor beta chains from one sample, sequenced in a study of blood T cell repertoires in COVID-19. Here immunoSEQ multiplex PCR was the method, and the copy in TCRdb shows in-frame clones only, minus some. The sample has approximately 92,000 clones, around 85% seen once. Sequences were obtained from peripheral blood. All receptors come from a man between 45 and 60 years old with acute or convalescent COVID-19.

This clone appeared a few times. This chain joins TRBV28 and TRBJ1-5, with 7 positions matching TRBD1. The germline V gene has CDR1 MDHEN and CDR2 SYDVKM. There are 15 residues in the CDR3. The ends lost 6 bases at V and 1 base at J; junction bases unmatched: 6. CDR3 protein: CASSRDSRSNQPQHF. CDR3 coding DNA: TGTGCCAGCAGCCGGGACAGCCGAAGCAATCAGCCCCAGCATTTT.

The sample holds a few counts of this clone. V and J are TRBV11-2 and TRBJ2-1, with TRBD2 identical over 8 bases. The CDR3 is 15 amino acids. V lost 4 bases and J lost 16; bases outside the gene matches: 18. CDR1 and CDR2 (germline): SGHAT, FQNNGV. CDR3 sequence reads: CASSSARTSLRGRFF. The CDR3 bases are TGTGCCAGCAGCTCAGCACGGACTAGCCTGCGGGGTCGATTCTTC.

V and J are TRBV7-9 and TRBJ1-4, with 7 bases fitting TRBD1. Germline CDR1 reads SEHNR; CDR2 reads FQNEAQ (reference sequence). CDR3 size: 15 residues. Unmatched junction bases numbered 10, after V lost 5 bases and J lost 7 bases. The CDR3 region is CASSDTGAVGEKLFF. The DNA of the CDR3 is TGTGCCAGCAGCGATACAGGGGCGGTAGGTGAAAAACTGTTTTTT.

The J gene is TRBJ2-7, the V gene TRBV15; D perhaps matches TRBD1 (6 bases). Germline V gene sequence: CDR1 LNHNV, CDR2 YYDKDF (reference sequence). The CDR3 loop spans 12 amino acids. The V end lost 5 bases, the J end lost 3 bases, and 8 bases lay between the germline ends. The CDR3 loop is CATSQDSYEQYF. The DNA of the CDR3 is TGTGCCACCAGCCAGGACAGCTACGAGCAGTACTTC.

J is TRBJ2-7 and V is TRBV6-2 or TRBV6-3; D may be TRBD1 (6 bases). V dropped 3 bases and J dropped 2 bases, with 14 bases sitting between them. The germline CDR1 and CDR2 sequences are MNHEY and SVGEGT. The CDR3 has 15 amino acids. DNA for the CDR3: TGTGCCAGCAGTTATCCTTCCACAGGGACCTACGAGCAGTACTTC. Protein: CASSYPSTGTYEQYF.

About this clone itself: Other DNA sequences of this sample code for an identical CDR3. This rearrangement joins TRBV5-1 to TRBJ2-3, with 7 nucleotides matching TRBD2. The J segment lost 0 bases and the V segment lost 2 bases, leaving 0 bases of the junction unmatched. Germline values: CDR1 SGHRS, CDR2 YFSETQ. CDR3 length: 14 residues. The DNA of the CDR3 is TGCGCCAGCAGCTTAGCGGGGAGCACAGATACGCAGTATTTT. It yields the protein CASSLAGSTDTQYF.

This clone was observed a single time. This chain connects TRBV29-1 to TRBJ2-1; the D gene is possibly TRBD2 (6 bases). V shed 0 bases and J shed 9 bases, with 18 bases lying between them. The CDR3 covers 15 residues. The V gene's germline CDR1 is SQVTM and CDR2 ANQGSEA. Here the CDR3 DNA reads TGCAGCGTTGAAGATTCGGGAGCAGTCTTCGGTGAGCAGTTCTTC. Translating gives CSVEDSGAVFGEQFF.

The rearrangement uses TRBV7-2 and TRBJ2-7, with 11 bases identical to TRBD2. With V trimmed by 6 bases and J by 5 bases, 12 bases remained unmatched. The CDR3 runs 16 residues. Germline assignment: CDR1 SGHTA and CDR2 FQGNSA. DNA for the CDR3: TGTGCCAGCAGATCGGGACTAGCGGCTGTTTCTAACGAGCAGTACTTC. Protein sequence: CASRSGLAAVSNEQYF.

The gene calls are TRBV21-1 and TRBJ1-6; TRBD1, the table's D call, was not compared with the DNA. TRBV21-1 is given as a pseudogene. This CDR3 contains 13 residues. The DNA for the CDR3 is TGTGCCACGGGACAGTCCTATAATTCACCCCTCCACTTT. Translated, it gives CATGQSYNSPLHF.

The V and J genes are TRBV27 and TRBJ2-5; 13 positions match TRBD2. V lost 5 bases and J lost 7; bases outside the gene matches: 10. Germline CDR1 reads MNHEY; CDR2 reads SMNVEV (reference sequence). The CDR3 is made up of 16 amino acids. The CDR3 sequence: CASSPGTSGTPRTQYF. The DNA of the CDR3 is TGTGCCAGCAGTCCTGGGACTAGCGGGACCCCCAGGACCCAGTACTTC.

The J gene is TRBJ2-7, the V gene TRBV7-2, with a weak D call TRBD2 (5 bases). The CDR3 has 13 residues. From germline, CDR1 is SGHTA and CDR2 FQGNSA. Trimming took off 5 bases at V and 9 bases at J, with 17 bases between the two ends. The CDR3 reads CASSLNPPLAQYF. CDR3 bases: TGTGCCAGCAGCCTGAACCCCCCTCTAGCGCAGTACTTC.

This clone has only one observation. The genes are TRBV3-1 (or the pseudogene TRBV3-2) and TRBJ2-5, with no clear D. The CDR3 length is 13 residues. Germline V lookup: CDR1 LGHDT, CDR2 YNNKEL (reference sequence). Trimming took 3 bases from V and 5 from J, leaving 10 bases between them. CDR3 residues: CASSHPLYETQYF. DNA of the CDR3: TGTGCCAGCAGCCACCCACTGTACGAGACCCAGTACTTC.

V gene TRBV28 combines with J gene TRBJ2-4, with 9 positions matching TRBD2. Germline CDR1 reads MDHEN; CDR2 reads SYDVKM. V shed 5 bases and J 3 bases; nucleotides not matched to a gene: 8. The CDR3 has 16 amino acids. The CDR3 here is CASSPSAGGVKNIQYF. In DNA form, the CDR3 reads TGTGCCAGCAGTCCCTCGGCGGGAGGGGTCAAAAACATTCAGTACTTC.

The chain is built from TRBV19 and TRBJ2-2; the match to TRBD2 covers 13 bases. The CDR3 has 20 residues. CDR1 and CDR2 (germline): LNHDA, SQIVND (reference sequence). Germline trimming cut 2 bases from V and 3 bases from J; bases unmatched to any gene: 12. CDR3 coding DNA: TGTGCCAGTAGTATACCTCGCGCGGACGGACTAGCGGGAGACACCGGGGAGCTGTTTTTT. Its protein is CASSIPRADGLAGDTGELFF.

CDR3 loop: CASSQEQGSTEAFF. CDR3 coding DNA: TGTGCCAGCAGCCAAGAACAGGGAAGCACTGAAGCTTTCTTT. This rearrangement joins TRBV3-1 (or the pseudogene TRBV3-2) to TRBJ1-1; D might be TRBD1 (6 bases). CDR1 and CDR2 (germline): LGHDT, YNNKEL (reference sequence). With 0 bases removed from V and 4 bases from J, the gap between germline ends came to 9 bases. The CDR3 contains 14 residues.

CDR3 sequence: CSVDALAGGYNEQFF. The CDR3, as DNA: TGCAGCGTTGATGCTCTAGCGGGGGGCTACAATGAGCAGTTCTTC. The chain employs TRBV29-1 and TRBJ2-1; TRBD2 matches 11 bases. After removal of 3 bases from V and 3 bases from J, the junction contained 4 bases not matched to a gene. Germline CDR1 reads SQVTM; CDR2 reads ANQGSEA. The CDR3 totals 15 residues.

This clone was seen a single time. The chain is built from TRBV29-1 and TRBJ2-1; 7 bases match TRBD2. Germline V CDR1 and CDR2: SQVTM, ANQGSEA. CDR3 size: 14 residues. V lost 6 bases, J lost 3 bases, and 8 bases stayed unmatched. CDR3 in amino acids: CSVPPGEGYNEQFF. The CDR3 DNA sequence: TGCAGCGTCCCCCCTGGGGAGGGCTACAATGAGCAGTTCTTC.

This clone occurred a few times. The chain is built from TRBV6-2 or TRBV6-3 and TRBJ2-7, with TRBD1 identical over 9 bases. Trimming at V came to 5 bases and at J to 2 bases, leaving 7 bases not matched to a gene. Germline loops: CDR1 MNHEY, CDR2 SVGEGT. CDR3 length equals 15 residues. The DNA for the CDR3 is TGTGCCAGCAGTGCCCCGGGACAGGGAGCCTACGAGCAGTACTTC. This translates into CASSAPGQGAYEQYF.

This chain connects TRBV6-6 to TRBJ1-2; 7 bases are a match to TRBD1. The germline V gene has CDR1 MNHNY and CDR2 SVGAGI (reference sequence). There are 14 residues in the CDR3. V was pared by 10 bases and J by 6 bases, with 14 bases of the junction left unmatched. The CDR3 region has the DNA TGTGCCATCAGGGGGGGTTTCGCTAGCGATGGCTACACCTTC. This codes for CAIRGGFASDGYTF.

CDR3 region: CASSPIVRRGQENIQYF. The CDR3, as DNA: TGTGCCAGCTCACCAATAGTTCGTCGGGGACAGGAAAACATTCAGTACTTC. V and J are TRBV18 and TRBJ2-4, with TRBD1 matching over 8 bases. Germline values: CDR1 KGHSH, CDR2 LQKENI. The CDR3 loop spans 17 amino acids. With 2 bases clipped from V and 5 bases from J, the junction kept 11 bases outside the gene matches. The full variable domain, completed using reference TRBV18 and TRBJ2-4, is NAGVMQNPRHLVRRRGQEARLRCSPMKGHSHVYWYRQLPEEGLKFMVYLQKENIIDESGMPKERFSAEFPKEGPSILRIQQVVRGDSAAYFCASSPIVRRGQENIQYFGAGTRLSVL.

J is TRBJ1-1 and V is TRBV7-6; TRBD1 aligns across 10 bases. V lost 5 bases and J lost 1; bases outside the gene matches: 4. The CDR3 totals 15 residues. The V gene's germline CDR1 is SGHVS and CDR2 FNYEAQ. DNA of the CDR3: TGTGCCAGCAGCCCGCGGGACAGGGGGAACACTGAAGCTTTCTTT. As protein: CASSPRDRGNTEAFF.

The genes are TRBV19 and TRBJ2-7; 10 bases fit TRBD2. The CDR3 contains 19 residues. J gave up 3 bases and V 3 bases, and 17 bases lay outside the gene matches. Germline CDR1 LNHDA, CDR2 SQIVND (reference sequence). For the CDR3, the DNA is TGTGCCAGTAGTATTGTGGGGGCGTCGGCTAGCGGGAGTCTCTACGAGCAGTACTTC. Translating gives CASSIVGASASGSLYEQYF.

CDR3 residues: CASSSTRQGASGYTF. CDR3 bases: TGTGCCAGCAGCTCCACACGACAGGGGGCAAGTGGCTACACCTTC. The chain has TRBV5-6 and TRBJ1-2; 10 nucleotides align to TRBD1. CDR3 length: 15 amino acids. Germline loops: CDR1 SGHDT, CDR2 YYEEEE. J lost 7 bases, V lost 3 bases, and 9 bases had no gene match.

The chain combines TRBV7-9 with TRBJ1-6; 7 positions agree with TRBD1. The CDR3 contains 16 residues. Per germline, CDR1 SEHNR and CDR2 FQNEAQ (reference sequence). V lost 0 bases, J lost 5 bases, and 4 bases stayed unmatched. Here the CDR3 DNA reads TGTGCCAGCAGCTTAGCTTGGACAGGCGATAATTCACCCCTCCACTTT. It codes for CASSLAWTGDNSPLHF. The full variable domain, with the rest looked up from reference TRBV7-9 and TRBJ1-6, is DTGVSQNPRHKITKRGQNVTFRCDPISEHNRLYWYRQTLGQGPEFLTYFQNEAQLEKSRLLSDRFSAERPKGSFSTLEIQRTEQGDSAMYLCASSLAWTGDNSPLHFGNGTRLTVT.

The chain uses TRBV29-1 and TRBJ1-1; unclear D gene. The germline V gene has CDR1 SQVTM and CDR2 ANQGSEA. This CDR3 region has 14 residues. The CDR3 sequence: CSGRVWSENTEAFF. The CDR3 nucleotides read TGCAGTGGCCGTGTATGGTCAGAGAACACTGAAGCTTTCTTT.

The chain employs TRBV12-3 or TRBV12-4 and TRBJ1-5; D not resolved. Trimming removed 8 bases at V and 0 bases at J, with 8 bases between. The CDR3 has 13 amino acids. Here the CDR3 DNA reads TGTGCCAGCGGCAGTGATAGCAATCAGCCCCAGCATTTT. It is translated as CASGSDSNQPQHF.

The genes are TRBV15 and TRBJ2-2; 8 nucleotides agree with TRBD2. The germline V gene encodes CDR1 LNHNV and CDR2 YYDKDF (reference sequence). The CDR3 has 16 amino acids. The junction had 6 bases not matched to a gene; V was cut back by 6 bases and J by 0 bases. In nucleotides, the CDR3 is TGTGCCACCAGGTCCCCCGGGAGGGCGAACACCGGGGAGCTGTTTTTT. Protein: CATRSPGRANTGELFF.

This clone has only one observation. This rearrangement joins TRBV4-3 to TRBJ1-2; no clear D. Germline CDR1 and CDR2: LGHNA and YSLEER. CDR3 size: 14 residues. Trimming stripped 4 bases from V and 3 bases from J, with 12 bases between. Here the CDR3 reads CASSPQTGYYGYTF. The CDR3 DNA is TGCGCCAGCAGCCCTCAGACGGGGTACTATGGCTACACCTTC.

J is TRBJ1-5 and V is TRBV30, with D unclear. CDR1 and CDR2 (germline): GTSNPN, SVGIG (reference sequence). This CDR3 comprises 13 residues. V was trimmed by 1 base and J by 2 bases, leaving 6 bases between them. The CDR3, as DNA: TGTGCCTGGAGTGATACAGGCAATCAGCCCCAGCATTTT. Translating gives CAWSDTGNQPQHF.